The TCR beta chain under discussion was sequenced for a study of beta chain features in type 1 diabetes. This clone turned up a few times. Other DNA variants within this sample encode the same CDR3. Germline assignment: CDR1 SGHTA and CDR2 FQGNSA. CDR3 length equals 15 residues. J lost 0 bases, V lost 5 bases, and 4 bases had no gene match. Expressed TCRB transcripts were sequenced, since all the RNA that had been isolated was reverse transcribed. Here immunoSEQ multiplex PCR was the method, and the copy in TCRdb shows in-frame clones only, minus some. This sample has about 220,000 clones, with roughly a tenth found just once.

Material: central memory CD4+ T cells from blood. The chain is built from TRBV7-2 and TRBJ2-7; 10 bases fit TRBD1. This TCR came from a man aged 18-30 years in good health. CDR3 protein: CASSDRDRGSYEQYF. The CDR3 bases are TGTGCCAGCAGCGACCGGGACAGGGGCTCCTACGAGCAGTACTTC.